This passage covers 19 T cell receptor beta chains from one sample sequenced in a study of T cells expressing NK-cell markers. TCRdb reprocessed the 5' RACE reads, with one entry per CDR3 protein and no DNA. This table holds roughly 160,000 distinct CDR3 sequences. Material for sequencing was blood T cells: a sorted CD56 or NKG2C T cell subset, CD4+ or CD8+ T cells, or bulk PBMC T cells (not recorded which). Receptor source: a man aged 18 to 70 in good health.

This rearrangement joins TRBV6-1 to TRBJ2-2. CDR1 is MNHNS and CDR2 is SASEGT in the germline V gene. The CDR3 contains 13 residues. CDR3 protein: CASSEGEAGELFF.

J is TRBJ1-2 and V is TRBV3-1. The germline gives CDR1 LGHDT, CDR2 YNNKEL (reference sequence). CDR3 length equals 13 residues. CDR3 residues: CASSQQQINGYTF.

This chain joins TRBV7-2 and TRBJ2-1; the TCRdb call, TRBD1, lacks DNA for checking. Germline values: CDR1 SGHTA, CDR2 FQGNSA. The CDR3 covers 17 residues. This CDR3 is CASSLSRGYSSYNEQFF.

This chain uses TRBV7-2 with TRBJ2-1; TCRdb proposes TRBD2, but this gene call is untestable without DNA. CDR1 and CDR2 from the germline V gene are SGHTA and FQGNSA. CDR3 length: 14 residues. The CDR3 reads CASKTSVSYNEQFF.

V is TRBV27 and J is TRBJ2-7. Germline assignment: CDR1 MNHEY and CDR2 SMNVEV (reference sequence). The CDR3 consists of 14 residues. This CDR3 is CASSFATQTYEQYF.

The chain recombines TRBV6-4 with TRBJ2-6; the TRBD2 assignment by TCRdb is unverifiable without DNA. There are 17 residues in the CDR3. In germline, CDR1 is MRHNA, CDR2 SNTAGT. The CDR3 sequence: CASSDKGPGSGANVLTF.

The chain links TRBV7-2 to TRBJ1-2. Germline V lookup: CDR1 SGHTA, CDR2 FQGNSA. The CDR3 runs to 15 residues. CDR3 protein: CASSSLRGADYGYTF.

The CDR3 sequence is CASSLRDNYEQYF. The genes are TRBV27 and TRBJ2-7; the D call from TCRdb, TRBD1, cannot be confirmed without DNA. Per the germline V gene, CDR1 is MNHEY and CDR2 is SMNVEV (reference sequence). This CDR3 contains 13 residues.

The chain uses TRBV7-8 and TRBJ2-1; TCRdb designates TRBD1, a call that cannot be tested without DNA. CDR1 and CDR2 (germline): SGHVS, FQNEAQ. This CDR3 contains 14 residues. The CDR3 is CASSIRQGAHEQFF.

The chain is built from TRBV2 and TRBJ2-7; TCRdb's D call of TRBD2 is untestable without DNA. Germline loops: CDR1 SNHLY, CDR2 FYNNEI. The CDR3 totals 16 residues. The CDR3 spells CASSPARIGDSYEQYF.

The chain is built from TRBV6-6 and TRBJ1-1. The CDR3 covers 11 residues. The germline V gene encodes CDR1 MNHNY and CDR2 SVGAGI (reference sequence). This chain's CDR3 is CASMRAAEAFF.

This chain uses TRBV5-6 with TRBJ2-5; no DNA is available, so the TRBD1 call from TCRdb remains unchecked. CDR3 length: 15 residues. Germline CDR1 is SGHDT and CDR2 is YYEEEE. CDR3 loop: CASSWGPATKETQYF.

The chain joins TRBV12-3 or TRBV12-4 to TRBJ1-6. The CDR3 is made up of 16 amino acids. The CDR3: CASSLNHFSYNSPLHF.

The chain has TRBV5-1 and TRBJ1-2. Germline values: CDR1 SGHRS, CDR2 YFSETQ. This CDR3 is 14 amino acids long. CDR3 residues: CASSLAMVNYGYTF.

The V call is TRBV28, the J call TRBJ1-6; TCRdb returns TRBD1, unconfirmable since there is no DNA. Germline loops: CDR1 MDHEN, CDR2 SYDVKM. The CDR3 loop spans 18 amino acids. CDR3 loop: CASSSGQGAHPYNSPLHF.

The V call is TRBV18, the J call TRBJ2-1; the TCRdb D gene call, TRBD2, has no DNA to confirm it. Germline V gives CDR1 KGHSH, CDR2 LQKENI. The CDR3 runs 12 residues. CDR3 sequence reads: CASSGGVDEQFF.

This chain links TRBV27 with TRBJ2-3; no DNA is available, so the TRBD2 call from TCRdb remains unchecked. The CDR3 runs to 14 residues. CDR1 and CDR2 from the germline V gene are MNHEY and SMNVEV (reference sequence). The CDR3 reads CASSLLRGSDTQYF.

The chain has TRBV2 and TRBJ2-5; TCRdb names TRBD1, which stays unverified in the absence of DNA. Germline V gene lookup returns CDR1 SNHLY and CDR2 FYNNEI. This CDR3 has 15 amino acids. CDR3 in amino acids: CASSEGQGTQETQYF.

The CDR3: CASSSSNGQAANYGYTF. The genes are TRBV7-6 and TRBJ1-2. The CDR3 length is 17 residues. Germline V CDR1 and CDR2: SGHVS, FNYEAQ.